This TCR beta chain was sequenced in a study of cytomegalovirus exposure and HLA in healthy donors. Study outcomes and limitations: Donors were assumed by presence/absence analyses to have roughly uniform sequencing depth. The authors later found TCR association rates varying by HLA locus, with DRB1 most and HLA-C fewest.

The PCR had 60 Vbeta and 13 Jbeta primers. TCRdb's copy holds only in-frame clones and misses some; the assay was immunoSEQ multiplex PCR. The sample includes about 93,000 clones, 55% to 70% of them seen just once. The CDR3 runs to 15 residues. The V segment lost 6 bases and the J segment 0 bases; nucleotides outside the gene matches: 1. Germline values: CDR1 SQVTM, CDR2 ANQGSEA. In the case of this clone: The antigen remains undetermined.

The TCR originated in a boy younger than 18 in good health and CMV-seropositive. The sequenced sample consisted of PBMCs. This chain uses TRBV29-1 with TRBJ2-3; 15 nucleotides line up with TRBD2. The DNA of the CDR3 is TGCAGCGTGGGACTAGCGGGGGGCAGCACAGATACGCAGTATTTT. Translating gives CSVGLAGGSTDTQYF.